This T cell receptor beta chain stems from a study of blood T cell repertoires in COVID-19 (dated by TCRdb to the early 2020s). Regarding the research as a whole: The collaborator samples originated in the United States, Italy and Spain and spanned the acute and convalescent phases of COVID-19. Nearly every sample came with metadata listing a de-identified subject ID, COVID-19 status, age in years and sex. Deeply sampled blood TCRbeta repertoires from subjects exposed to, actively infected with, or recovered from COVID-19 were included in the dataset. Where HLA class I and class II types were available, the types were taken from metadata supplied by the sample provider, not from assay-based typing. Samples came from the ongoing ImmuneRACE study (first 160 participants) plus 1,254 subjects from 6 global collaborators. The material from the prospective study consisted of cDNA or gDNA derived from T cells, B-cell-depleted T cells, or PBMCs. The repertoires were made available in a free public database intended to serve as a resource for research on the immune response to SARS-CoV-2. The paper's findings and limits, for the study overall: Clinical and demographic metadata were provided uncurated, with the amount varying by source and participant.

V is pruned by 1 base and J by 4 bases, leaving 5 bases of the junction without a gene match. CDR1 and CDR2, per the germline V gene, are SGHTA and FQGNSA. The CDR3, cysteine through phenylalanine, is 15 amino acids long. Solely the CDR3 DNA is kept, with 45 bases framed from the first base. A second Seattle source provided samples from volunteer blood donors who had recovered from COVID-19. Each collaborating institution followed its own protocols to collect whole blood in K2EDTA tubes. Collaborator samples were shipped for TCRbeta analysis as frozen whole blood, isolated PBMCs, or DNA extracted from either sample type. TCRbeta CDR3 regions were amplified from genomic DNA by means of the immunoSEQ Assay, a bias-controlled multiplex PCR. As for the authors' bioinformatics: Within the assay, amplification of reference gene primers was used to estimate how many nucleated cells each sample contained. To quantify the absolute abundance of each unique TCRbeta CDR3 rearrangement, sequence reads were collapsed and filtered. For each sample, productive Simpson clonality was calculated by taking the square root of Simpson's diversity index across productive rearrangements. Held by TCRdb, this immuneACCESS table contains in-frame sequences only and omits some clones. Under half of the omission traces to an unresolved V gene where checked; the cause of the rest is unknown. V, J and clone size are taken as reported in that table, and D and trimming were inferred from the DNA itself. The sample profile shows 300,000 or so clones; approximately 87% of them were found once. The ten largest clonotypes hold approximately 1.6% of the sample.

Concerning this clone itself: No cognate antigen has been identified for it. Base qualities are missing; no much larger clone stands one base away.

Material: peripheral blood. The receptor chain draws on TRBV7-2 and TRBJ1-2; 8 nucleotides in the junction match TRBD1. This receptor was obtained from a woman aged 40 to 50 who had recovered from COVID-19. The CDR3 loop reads CASSLGGQGPYGYTF. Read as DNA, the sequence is TGTGCCAGCAGCTTAGGAGGACAGGGCCCCTATGGCTACACCTTC.